The source of this TCR beta chain is a study of siplizumab effects on memory and regulatory T cells. Findings and caveats of the study: Proliferating clones, CD4+ or CD8+, lacked an assignable naive or memory phenotype in roughly 75-97% of cases. Major contributors to the alloresponse seemed to be naive T cells, which also appeared more diverse than memory cells.

CDR1 is LNHDA, CDR2 SQIVND, per germline (reference sequence). Trimming pared 3 bases from V and 0 bases from J, leaving 16 bases between. CDR3 length: 17 residues. This clone was picked up one time. Its antigen is not identified. The assay was immunoSEQ multiplex PCR, and TCRdb's table has in-frame clones only and misses some. This sample has about 100,000 clones; 94% occur once, and the top ten carry approximately 1.4%. The sequence came from a human donor in good health. Material for sequencing was non-Treg CD4+ T cells sorted from blood. The chain joins TRBV19 to TRBJ2-3; D call uncertain. The DNA of the CDR3 is TGTGCCAGTAGTATTGGGCCGGAGAAGGGTAGCACAGATACGCAGTATTTT. This sequence encodes CASSIGPEKGSTDTQYF.